The rows below give T cell receptor beta chains drawn from one sample of a study of CD8 T cells in ankylosing spondylitis. TCRdb reprocessed the 5' RACE reads with MiXCR, giving one entry per CDR3 protein. The sample has 670,000 or so distinct CDR3 sequences, under 20% seen once. The sequencing sample was made of blood, either unsorted or a sorted T cell fraction (not recorded which). The receptor source for this set is a male donor with ankylosing spondylitis. The CDR3 runs from the conserved cysteine through the conserved F or W. D genes are given only for firm matches. Size values are once, few and many counts, or a class for expanded clones, and some rows have none.

D gene	V gene	clone size	J gene	CDR3 DNA	CDR3 protein
TRBD1	TRBV7-2	NA	TRBJ2-5	TGTGCCAGCAGCTTAGCGGGGCCCACAGGGGTGGGTCCAGAGACCCAGTACTTC	CASSLAGPTGVGPETQYF
NA	TRBV7-9	NA	TRBJ2-2	TGTGCCAGAGAGAGAAGTTTAAACACCGGGGAGCTGTTTTTT	CARERSLNTGELFF
NA	TRBV20-1	NA	TRBJ2-5	TGCAGTGCTAGACATGGCCCTACAGAGACCCAGTACTTC	CSARHGPTETQYF
NA	TRBV7-9	few	TRBJ1-1	TGTGCCAGCAGCTTAGAGGTTGGGGGCGCGGAGACTGAAGCTTTCTTT	CASSLEVGGAETEAFF
NA	TRBV11-2	once	TRBJ2-2	TGTGCCAGCAGAGAAGGGTCAGCGAACACCGGGGAGCTGTTTTTT	CASREGSANTGELFF
TRBD2	TRBV29-1	few	TRBJ2-5	TGCAGCGTACCCGGGCGGGGGACTAGCGGGGACCAAGAGACCCAGTACTTC	CSVPGRGTSGDQETQYF
TRBD1	TRBV12-3/TRBV12-4	few	TRBJ2-1	TGTGCCAGCAGTTTAGCGGACAGGGCCTTAGGTGAGCAGTTCTTC	CASSLADRALGEQFF
NA	TRBV3-1	few	TRBJ1-2	TGTGCCAGCAGCCCTCGGGGGACCAACTATGGCTACACCTTC	CASSPRGTNYGYTF
TRBD1	TRBV9	few	TRBJ1-5	TGTGCCAGCAGCAATACAGGGGGGGGTCAGCCCCAGCATTTT	CASSNTGGGQPQHF
TRBD2	TRBV20-1	NA	TRBJ2-7	TGCAGTGCACCTACTAGCGGGAGGGCCGGCGAGCAGTACTTC	CSAPTSGRAGEQYF
TRBD2	TRBV7-9	few	TRBJ2-5	TGTGCCAGCACCCCTTTGATAGCGGGGGCCCTCGGGGAGACCCAGTACTTC	CASTPLIAGALGETQYF